These 27 T cell receptor beta chains share one sample of origin, sequenced in a study of blood T cell repertoires in COVID-19. This table comes from immunoSEQ multiplex PCR, and its TCRdb copy is limited to in-frame clones, with some not included. Among about 190,000 clones listed, under 90% were seen once. The sequenced sample consisted of peripheral blood. These receptors originate from a human donor in a cohort sampled during active COVID-19.

This chain uses TRBV19 with TRBJ2-7; maybe TRBD2 (5 bases). Trimming pared 1 base from V and 4 bases from J, leaving 8 bases between. CDR3 size: 13 residues. Germline loops: CDR1 LNHDA, CDR2 SQIVND (reference sequence). CDR3 residues: CASSIGLAYEQYF. In nucleotides, the CDR3 is TGTGCCAGTAGTATAGGGCTAGCTTACGAGCAGTACTTC.

Of note for this clone: The identical CDR3 is also encoded by other nucleotide sequences in the sample. This chain uses TRBV19 with TRBJ2-6; D is perhaps TRBD2 (5 bases). Germline CDR1 reads LNHDA; CDR2 reads SQIVND (reference sequence). The CDR3 is made up of 15 amino acids. V gave up 4 bases and J gave up 3 bases, with 10 bases separating them. The CDR3 DNA sequence: TGTGCCAGTAGTACGGGTGGACTTGGGGCCAACGTCCTGACTTTC. It codes for CASSTGGLGANVLTF.

This rearrangement joins TRBV2 to TRBJ2-3; 10 nucleotides align to TRBD2. The V gene's germline CDR1 is SNHLY and CDR2 FYNNEI. The CDR3 has 16 residues. With 7 bases clipped from V and 4 bases from J, the junction kept 11 bases outside the gene matches. CDR3 in amino acids: CASTAQGLAGADTQYF. The CDR3 nucleotides are TGTGCCAGCACCGCACAGGGGCTAGCGGGAGCAGATACGCAGTATTTT.

The gene calls are TRBV7-9 and TRBJ1-1; 7 nucleotides line up with TRBD1. CDR1 and CDR2 (germline): SEHNR, FQNEAQ (reference sequence). The CDR3 loop spans 15 amino acids. Unmatched junction bases numbered 10, after V lost 5 bases and J lost 4 bases. The CDR3 loop is CASSKQGSHSTEAFF. Written as DNA, the CDR3 is TGTGCCAGCAGCAAACAGGGGAGTCATAGCACTGAAGCTTTCTTT. The full variable domain, in which reference TRBV7-9 and TRBJ1-1 provide the parts outside the CDR3, is DTGVSQNPRHKITKRGQNVTFRCDPISEHNRLYWYRQTLGQGPEFLTYFQNEAQLEKSRLLSDRFSAERPKGSFSTLEIQRTEQGDSAMYLCASSKQGSHSTEAFFGQGTRLTVV.

The chain recombines TRBV3-1 (or the pseudogene TRBV3-2) with TRBJ1-3; maybe TRBD1 (6 bases). From germline, CDR1 is LGHDT and CDR2 YNNKEL (reference sequence). The CDR3 is 14 residues long. Deletions cut 8 bases from V and 4 bases from J, with 15 bases between. In nucleotides, the CDR3 is TGTGCCAGCCGACGGGACACTATCGGAAACACCATATATTTT. It is translated as CASRRDTIGNTIYF.

V and J are TRBV12-3 or TRBV12-4 and TRBJ1-1; a weak D match, TRBD1 (5 bases). The length of the CDR3 is 12 residues. Trimming left V 3 bases short and J 10 bases short, with 12 bases between. The CDR3 region is CASSLGGSGAFF. CDR3 bases: TGTGCCAGCAGTTTGGGGGGATCAGGAGCTTTCTTT.

The rearrangement joins TRBV19 to TRBJ2-3, with 8 bases that match TRBD2. The CDR3 totals 15 residues. Trimming removed 4 bases from V and 4 bases from J; junction bases left unmatched: 7. Per the germline V gene, CDR1 is LNHDA and CDR2 is SQIVND (reference sequence). This chain's CDR3 is CASSTTGGLSDTQYF. For the CDR3, the DNA is TGTGCCAGTAGTACCACGGGGGGGCTCTCAGATACGCAGTATTTT.

This clone was detected only a few times. The chain employs TRBV3-1 (or the pseudogene TRBV3-2) and TRBJ2-3, with TRBD2 matching over 15 bases. V was clipped by 5 bases and J by 6 bases; unmatched bases: 6. The CDR3 runs 16 residues. From germline, CDR1 is LGHDT and CDR2 YNNKEL (reference sequence). CDR3 nucleotide sequence: TGTGCCAGCAGCACCCGGACTAGCGGGAGGGCGGATACGCAGTATTTT. The encoded protein is CASSTRTSGRADTQYF.

The V and J genes are TRBV29-1 and TRBJ1-2; 8 bases fit TRBD1. In germline, CDR1 is SQVTM, CDR2 ANQGSEA. Trimming at V came to 7 bases and at J to 9 bases, leaving 13 bases not matched to a gene. The CDR3 runs to 13 residues. The CDR3 spells CSANTHDRGRYTF. CDR3 bases: TGCAGCGCAAACACCCACGACAGGGGTCGCTACACCTTC.

The chain uses TRBV6-6 and TRBJ1-4, with 7 bases aligning to TRBD1. Germline CDR1 is MNHNY and CDR2 is SVGAGI (reference sequence). The CDR3 sequence is 15 residues long. J gave up 6 bases and V 2 bases, and 6 bases lay outside the gene matches. CDR3 sequence reads: CASSYGTAEDEKLFF. CDR3 coding DNA: TGTGCCAGCAGTTACGGGACAGCGGAGGATGAAAAACTGTTTTTT.

This chain uses TRBV13 with TRBJ2-3; possible D gene TRBD2, 5 bases. There are 15 residues in the CDR3. Germline values: CDR1 PRHDT, CDR2 FYEKMQ (reference sequence). The germline V and J ends were trimmed by 0 bases and 3 bases, with 10 bases remaining between them. CDR3 DNA sequence: TGTGCCAGCAGCTTAGGGGGGAGATCGACAGATACGCAGTATTTT. It encodes CASSLGGRSTDTQYF. The full variable domain, completed using reference TRBV13 and TRBJ2-3, is AAGVIQSPRHLIKEKRETATLKCYPIPRHDTVYWYQQGPGQDPQFLISFYEKMQSDKGSIPDRFSAQQFSDYHSELNMSSLELGDSALYFCASSLGGRSTDTQYFGPGTRLTVL.

V is TRBV7-9 and J is TRBJ2-1, with D maybe TRBD2 (7 bases). CDR3 length equals 14 residues. V lost 6 bases and J lost 14, with 23 bases in between. CDR1 and CDR2 (germline): SEHNR, FQNEAQ (reference sequence). The CDR3 coding sequence is TGTGCCAGCAGAATAGGGGGAGGGCAATCTAGGAAGTTCTTC. It yields the protein CASRIGGGQSRKFF. The complete variable domain, with remaining parts taken from reference TRBV7-9 and TRBJ2-1, reads DTGVSQNPRHKITKRGQNVTFRCDPISEHNRLYWYRQTLGQGPEFLTYFQNEAQLEKSRLLSDRFSAERPKGSFSTLEIQRTEQGDSAMYLCASRIGGGQSRKFFGPGTRLTVL.

This clone was found once. This chain uses TRBV5-1 with TRBJ2-5, with 9 bases aligning to TRBD1. The CDR3 is made up of 15 amino acids. Germline V lookup: CDR1 SGHRS, CDR2 YFSETQ. With V trimmed by 4 bases and J by 3 bases, 7 bases remained unmatched. CDR3 amino acids: CASSEGQGLKETQYF. The CDR3 bases are TGCGCCAGCAGCGAAGGACAGGGGTTGAAAGAGACCCAGTACTTC.

The chain combines TRBV27 with TRBJ2-3, with 12 positions matching TRBD2. Trimming took 5 bases from V and 4 from J; bases not matched to a gene: 7. This CDR3 has 16 residues. Per the germline V gene, CDR1 is MNHEY and CDR2 is SMNVEV (reference sequence). The CDR3 protein is CASSKWTSGVADTQYF. The CDR3 coding sequence is TGTGCCAGCAGTAAGTGGACTAGCGGGGTAGCAGATACGCAGTATTTT.

The V call is TRBV27, the J call TRBJ2-3; maybe TRBD2 (5 bases). Germline CDR1 MNHEY, CDR2 SMNVEV (reference sequence). The CDR3 runs to 14 residues. The V end was cut by 2 bases, the J end by 2 bases, with 8 bases between. CDR3 DNA sequence: TGTGCCAGCAGTTTAGTCGGGATCACAGATACGCAGTATTTT. This translates into CASSLVGITDTQYF.

This rearrangement joins TRBV5-1 to TRBJ2-5, with 8 bases aligning to TRBD1. The V gene's germline CDR1 is SGHRS and CDR2 YFSETQ. This CDR3 region has 16 residues. V was pared by 4 bases and J by 4 bases, with 12 bases of the junction left unmatched. The CDR3, as DNA: TGCGCCAGCAGCACCGGACAGGGAGTTTCCCCAGAGACCCAGTACTTC. This sequence encodes CASSTGQGVSPETQYF.

This chain joins TRBV10-2 and TRBJ2-7; TRBD1 might be the D (6 bases). The CDR3 totals 13 residues. Looked up from germline, CDR1 is WSHSY and CDR2 is SAAADI. The V end was cut by 6 bases, the J end by 6 bases, with 15 bases between. Here the CDR3 reads CASRETGFSEQYV. For the CDR3, the DNA is TGCGCCAGCAGAGAGACAGGTTTCTCCGAGCAGTACGTC.

The chain has TRBV11-3 and TRBJ1-1; no firm D call. The CDR3 is 13 residues long. V lost 3 bases to trimming and J lost 5 bases, with 10 bases between them. In germline, CDR1 is SGHNT, CDR2 YENEEA. The DNA for the CDR3 is TGTGCCAGCAGCTTTGGGAGGACGACTGAAGCTTTCTTT. It is translated as CASSFGRTTEAFF.

The chain couples TRBV5-5 to TRBJ1-6; D is perhaps TRBD1 (6 bases). The CDR3 sequence is 12 residues long. The V gene's germline CDR1 is SGHKS and CDR2 YYEKEE (reference sequence). With 5 bases removed from V and 11 bases from J, the gap between germline ends came to 11 bases. The CDR3 DNA reads TGTGCCAGCAGTACAGGGCGGCCACCCCTCCACTTT. It specifies CASSTGRPPLHF. The full variable domain, in which reference TRBV5-5 and TRBJ1-6 provide the parts outside the CDR3, is DAGVTQSPTHLIKTRGQQVTLRCSPISGHKSVSWYQQVLGQGPQFIFQYYEKEERGRGNFPDRFSARQFPNYSSELNVNALLLGDSALYLCASSTGRPPLHFGNGTRLTVT.

V usage is TRBV4-2 and J usage is TRBJ1-5; no firm D call. V lost 0 bases and J 3 bases, leaving 6 bases between the germline ends. This CDR3 is 14 amino acids long. Germline V gives CDR1 LGHNA, CDR2 YNFKEQ. This CDR3 is CASSQDMFNQPQHF. DNA of the CDR3: TGTGCCAGCAGCCAAGATATGTTCAATCAGCCCCAGCATTTT.

There are a few counts of this clone. Other DNA sequences of this sample code for an identical CDR3. The V call is TRBV27, the J call TRBJ2-1; D possibly corresponds to TRBD2 (6 bases). Germline loops: CDR1 MNHEY, CDR2 SMNVEV (reference sequence). The germline V and J ends were trimmed by 2 bases and 0 bases, with 8 bases remaining between them. This CDR3 comprises 15 residues. CDR3 sequence (DNA): TGTGCCAGCAGTTTAGGGGGGAGCTCCTACAATGAGCAGTTCTTC. The encoded protein is CASSLGGSSYNEQFF.

V usage is TRBV5-6 and J usage is TRBJ2-1, with a possible D match to TRBD2 (5 bases). Germline assignment: CDR1 SGHDT and CDR2 YYEEEE. The CDR3 loop spans 15 amino acids. With 2 bases removed from V and 10 bases from J, the gap between germline ends came to 19 bases. CDR3 residues: CASSFGAASSFEQFF. CDR3 bases: TGTGCCAGCAGCTTCGGAGCGGCCTCGAGTTTCGAGCAGTTCTTC.

The chain employs TRBV7-9 and TRBJ2-2, with TRBD1 matching 9 bases. Trimming removed 5 bases from V and 7 bases from J; junction bases left unmatched: 8. Germline CDR1 SEHNR, CDR2 FQNEAQ (reference sequence). The CDR3 runs to 15 residues. Here the CDR3 reads CASSPRDREVGELFF. The CDR3 coding sequence is TGTGCCAGCAGCCCCCGGGACAGGGAGGTCGGGGAGCTGTTTTTT.

J is TRBJ2-7 and V is TRBV7-9; D is possibly TRBD1 (6 bases). This CDR3 spans 13 amino acids. The germline CDR1 and CDR2 sequences are SEHNR and FQNEAQ (reference sequence). Trimming stripped 3 bases from V and 0 bases from J, with 6 bases between. The CDR3 DNA sequence: TGTGCCAGCAGCTTGGACAGCTCCTACGAGCAGTACTTC. Its translation: CASSLDSSYEQYF.

This clone was found many times. The rearrangement joins TRBV6-5 to TRBJ2-5; D is perhaps TRBD1 (6 bases). The CDR3 is made up of 13 amino acids. Looked up from germline, CDR1 is MNHEY and CDR2 is SVGAGI. DNA for the CDR3: TGTGGCTGTCTCAGGCAGGGGCAAGAGACCCAGTACTTC. The encoded protein is CGCLRQGQETQYF.

V gene TRBV4-1 combines with J gene TRBJ2-3; D gene unclear. V dropped 2 bases and J dropped 5 bases, with 5 bases sitting between them. The V gene's germline CDR1 is MGHRA and CDR2 YSYEKL. CDR3 length: 12 amino acids. Written as DNA, the CDR3 is TGCGCCAGCAGCCAATATATAGATACGCAGTATTTT. Amino acid sequence: CASSQYIDTQYF.

Only a few counts were recorded for this clone. The chain employs TRBV2 and TRBJ2-1; weak D call: TRBD2 (5 bases). CDR1 and CDR2 from the germline V gene are SNHLY and FYNNEI. Trimming shortened V by 6 bases and J by 10 bases, and 7 bases separated the two germline ends. This CDR3 has 10 amino acids. CDR3 sequence: CASREGEQFF. The CDR3 nucleotides are TGTGCCAGCAGAGAGGGCGAGCAGTTCTTC. The whole variable domain, filled in from reference TRBV2 and TRBJ2-1, reads EPEVTQTPSHQVTQMGQEVILRCVPISNHLYFYWYRQILGQKVEFLVSFYNNEISEKSEIFDDQFSVERPDGSNFTLKIRSTKLEDSAMYFCASREGEQFFGPGTRLTVL.